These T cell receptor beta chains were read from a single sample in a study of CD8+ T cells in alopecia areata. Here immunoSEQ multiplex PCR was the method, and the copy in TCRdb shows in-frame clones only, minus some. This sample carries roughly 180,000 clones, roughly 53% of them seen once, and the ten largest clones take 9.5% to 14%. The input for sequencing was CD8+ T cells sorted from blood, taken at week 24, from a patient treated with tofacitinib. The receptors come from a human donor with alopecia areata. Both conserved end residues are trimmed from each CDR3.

CDR3aa: SVLDSGQPTEAF
v_gene: TRBV29-1
j_gene: TRBJ1-1

CDR3aa: ASSEAERLTGELF
v_gene: TRBV2
j_gene: TRBJ2-2

CDR3aa: ASSLGGGHADTQY
v_gene: TRBV13
j_gene: TRBJ2-3

CDR3aa: ASSMAGSYTGELF
v_gene: TRBV19
j_gene: TRBJ2-2

CDR3aa: ASSAPEGGTEAF
v_gene: TRBV13
j_gene: TRBJ1-1

CDR3aa: ASSLGNQPQH
v_gene: TRBV28
j_gene: TRBJ1-5

CDR3aa: ASRGDSSNQPQH
v_gene: TRBV6-5
j_gene: TRBJ1-5

CDR3aa: ASSLTPTINEQF
v_gene: TRBV7-2
j_gene: TRBJ2-1

CDR3aa: ASSESAGTGNTDTQY
v_gene: TRBV2
j_gene: TRBJ2-3

CDR3aa: AWSVVDYEQY
v_gene: TRBV30
j_gene: TRBJ2-7

CDR3aa: ASSSGYEQY
v_gene: TRBV27
j_gene: TRBJ2-7

CDR3aa: ASSTSGTSSTEAF
v_gene: TRBV9
j_gene: TRBJ1-1

CDR3aa: ASSLSDRGQPQH
v_gene: TRBV7-9
j_gene: TRBJ1-5

CDR3aa: STEGTAYGYT
v_gene: TRBV29-1
j_gene: TRBJ1-2